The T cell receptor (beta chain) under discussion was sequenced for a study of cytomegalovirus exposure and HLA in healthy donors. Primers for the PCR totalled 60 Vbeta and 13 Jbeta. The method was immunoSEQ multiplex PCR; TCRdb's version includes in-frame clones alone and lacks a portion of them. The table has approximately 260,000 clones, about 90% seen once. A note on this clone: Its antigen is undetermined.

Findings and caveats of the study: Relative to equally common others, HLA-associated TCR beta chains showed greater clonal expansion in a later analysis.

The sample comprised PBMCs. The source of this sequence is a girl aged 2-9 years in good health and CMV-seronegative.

In DNA, the CDR3 is TGTGCCAGCAGCCGAGCGGCGGGACAGGGAAAACACTCTGGGGCCAACGTCCTGACTTTC. Translation: CASSRAAGQGKHSGANVLTF. The chain combines TRBV11-3 with TRBJ2-6; 9 positions agree with TRBD1. Germline V lookup: CDR1 SGHNT, CDR2 YENEEA. J gave up 0 bases and V 5 bases, and 14 bases lay outside the gene matches. The CDR3 consists of 20 residues.